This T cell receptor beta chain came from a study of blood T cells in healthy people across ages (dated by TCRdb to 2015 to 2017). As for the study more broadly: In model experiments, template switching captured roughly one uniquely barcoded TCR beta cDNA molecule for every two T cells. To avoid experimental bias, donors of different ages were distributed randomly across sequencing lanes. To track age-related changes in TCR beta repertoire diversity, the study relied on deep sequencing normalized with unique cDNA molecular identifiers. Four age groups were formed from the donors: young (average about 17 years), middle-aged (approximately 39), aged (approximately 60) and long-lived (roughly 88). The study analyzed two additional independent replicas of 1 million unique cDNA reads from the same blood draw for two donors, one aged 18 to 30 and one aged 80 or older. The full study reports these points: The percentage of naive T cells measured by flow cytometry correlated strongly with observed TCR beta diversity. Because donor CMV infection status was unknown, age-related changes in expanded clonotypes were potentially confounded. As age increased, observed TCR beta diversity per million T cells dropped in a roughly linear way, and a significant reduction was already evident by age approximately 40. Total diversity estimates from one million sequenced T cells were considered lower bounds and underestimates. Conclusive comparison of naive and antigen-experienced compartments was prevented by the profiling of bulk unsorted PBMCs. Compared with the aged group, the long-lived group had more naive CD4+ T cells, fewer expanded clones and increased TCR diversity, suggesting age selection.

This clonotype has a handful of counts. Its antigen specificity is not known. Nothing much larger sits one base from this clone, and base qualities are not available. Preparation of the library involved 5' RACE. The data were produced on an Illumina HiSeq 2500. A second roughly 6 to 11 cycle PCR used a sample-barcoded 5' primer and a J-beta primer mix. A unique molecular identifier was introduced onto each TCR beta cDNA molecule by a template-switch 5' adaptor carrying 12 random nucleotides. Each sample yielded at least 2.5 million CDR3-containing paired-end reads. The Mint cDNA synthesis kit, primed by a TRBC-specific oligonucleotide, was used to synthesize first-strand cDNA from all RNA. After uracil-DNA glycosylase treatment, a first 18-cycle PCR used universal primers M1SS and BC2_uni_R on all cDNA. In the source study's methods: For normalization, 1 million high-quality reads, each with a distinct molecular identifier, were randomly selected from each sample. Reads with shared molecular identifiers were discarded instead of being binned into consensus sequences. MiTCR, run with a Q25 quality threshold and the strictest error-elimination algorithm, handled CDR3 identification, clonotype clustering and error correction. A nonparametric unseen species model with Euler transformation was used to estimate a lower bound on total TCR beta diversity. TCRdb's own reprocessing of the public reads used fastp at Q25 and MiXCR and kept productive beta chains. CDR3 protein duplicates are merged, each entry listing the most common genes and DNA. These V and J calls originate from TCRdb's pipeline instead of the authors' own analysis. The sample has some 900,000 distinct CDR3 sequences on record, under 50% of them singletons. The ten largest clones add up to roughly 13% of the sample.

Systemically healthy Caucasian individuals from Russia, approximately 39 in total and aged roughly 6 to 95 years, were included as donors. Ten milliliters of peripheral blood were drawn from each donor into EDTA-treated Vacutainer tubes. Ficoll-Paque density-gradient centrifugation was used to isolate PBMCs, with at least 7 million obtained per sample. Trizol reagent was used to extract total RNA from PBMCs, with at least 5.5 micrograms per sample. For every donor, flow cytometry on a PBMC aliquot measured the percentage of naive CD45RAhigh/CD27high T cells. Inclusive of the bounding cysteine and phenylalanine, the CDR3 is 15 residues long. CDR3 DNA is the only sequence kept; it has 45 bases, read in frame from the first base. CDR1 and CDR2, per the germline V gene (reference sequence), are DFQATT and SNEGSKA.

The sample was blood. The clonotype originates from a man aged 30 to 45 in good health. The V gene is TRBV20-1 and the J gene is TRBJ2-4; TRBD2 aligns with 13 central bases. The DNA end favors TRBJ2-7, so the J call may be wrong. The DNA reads TGCAGTGCTAGGGGGACTAGCGGGGCTTCCTACGAGCAGTACTTC. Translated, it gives CSARGTSGASYEQYF.